The 29 T cell receptor beta chains below all came from one sample that was sequenced in a study of regulatory T cells in long-lasting Graves disease. Described time point: newly diagnosed GD, antithyroid drugs for less than 3 months. Construction of the TCR library relied on RNA isolated from PBMCs. Construction of the TCR beta libraries employed iRepertoire HTBI primers in conjunction with Arm-PCR of CDR3 regions. TCRdb reanalysed the multiplex PCR reads using MiXCR and keeps one entry per CDR3 protein. Among 530,000 or so distinct CDR3 sequences listed, roughly 14% were seen once. The data also belong to a second study, concerning T cells in Graves' hyperthyroidism and ophthalmopathy.

Specimen: peripheral blood mononuclear cells (PBMCs), collected at new diagnosis, from a patient treated with antithyroid drugs. Receptors originate from a man aged 25-40 years with Graves disease.

This clonotype was detected ten times or more. V is TRBV27 and J is TRBJ2-1; D call uncertain. Trimming took off 5 bases at V and 3 bases at J, with 8 bases between the two ends. This CDR3 spans 13 amino acids. CDR1 and CDR2 from the germline V gene are MNHEY and SMNVEV (reference sequence). DNA of the CDR3: TGTGCCAGCAGTCCCGACCTCTACAATGAGCAGTTCTTC. Amino acid sequence: CASSPDLYNEQFF.

The V call is TRBV7-9, the J call TRBJ2-7; 9 nucleotides line up with TRBD1. The CDR3 totals 15 residues. CDR1 SEHNR and CDR2 FQNEAQ come from the germline V gene (reference sequence). V dropped 6 bases and J dropped 2; count of bases not matched to a gene: 8. The CDR3 loop is CASRGTGSTPYEQYF. In nucleotides, the CDR3 is TGTGCCAGCAGGGGGACAGGGAGTACCCCCTACGAGCAGTACTTC. Filled out from reference TRBV7-9 and TRBJ2-7, the complete variable domain reads DTGVSQNPRHKITKRGQNVTFRCDPISEHNRLYWYRQTLGQGPEFLTYFQNEAQLEKSRLLSDRFSAERPKGSFSTLEIQRTEQGDSAMYLCASRGTGSTPYEQYFGPGTRLTVT.

This clonotype was observed at least ten times. The chain has TRBV25-1 and TRBJ2-7, with D tentatively TRBD2 (5 bases). The ends were cut back, 1 base at V and 3 bases at J, with 16 bases in the middle. Germline V CDR1 and CDR2: MGHDK, SYGVNS. CDR3 length equals 16 residues. The CDR3 region is CASSEFLGMSVYEQYF. The CDR3 DNA sequence: TGTGCCAGCAGTGAATTTCTCGGGATGAGTGTCTACGAGCAGTACTTC.

This clonotype has ten or more counts. The chain is built from TRBV10-3 and TRBJ2-7; perhaps TRBD1 as D (5 bases). The CDR3 consists of 14 residues. CDR1 is ENHRY and CDR2 is SYGVKD in the germline V gene. V lost 4 bases to trimming and J lost 5 bases, with 15 bases between them. This chain's CDR3 is CAISVTDSSDEQYF. The CDR3 region has the DNA TGTGCCATCAGTGTGACCGACAGTAGTGACGAGCAGTACTTC.

This clonotype was recorded a few times. This chain connects TRBV7-9 to TRBJ1-3; a possible D gene is TRBD1 (6 bases). The CDR3 contains 18 residues. Trimming took off 5 bases at V and 2 bases at J, with 22 bases between the two ends. Germline CDR1 is SEHNR and CDR2 is FQNEAQ (reference sequence). CDR3 region: CASSPVGGGRATGNTIYF. The CDR3 DNA is TGTGCCAGCAGCCCCGTAGGGGGGGGGCGCGCAACTGGAAACACCATATATTTT.

This clonotype was seen at least ten times. V and J are TRBV5-1 and TRBJ1-2; TRBD1 is a possible D gene (5 bases). The V end lost 1 base, the J end lost 0 bases, and 10 bases lay between the germline ends. Germline lookup yields CDR1 SGHRS and CDR2 YFSETQ. The CDR3 extends over 15 amino acids. CDR3 nucleotides: TGCGCCAGCAGCTTGACCGGGACTTCTAACTATGGCTACACCTTC. It encodes CASSLTGTSNYGYTF.

This clonotype was recorded at least ten times. V usage is TRBV12-5 and J usage is TRBJ2-4, with D perhaps matching TRBD2 (6 bases). Germline-derived CDR1 and CDR2 are LGHNT and FRNRAP. The CDR3 consists of 16 residues. Trimming left V 4 bases short and J 0 bases short, with 13 bases between. In nucleotides, the CDR3 is TGTGCTAGTGGTTCGGGAGCGGGTGCAGCCAAAAACATTCAGTACTTC. Translation gives CASGSGAGAAKNIQYF.

This clonotype was found many times. This rearrangement joins TRBV2 to TRBJ2-7; weak D call: TRBD2 (5 bases). Per germline, CDR1 SNHLY and CDR2 FYNNEI. Deletions cut 8 bases from V and 2 bases from J, with 16 bases between. CDR3 length: 14 amino acids. The CDR3 protein is CASVAGDRTYEQYF. DNA for the CDR3: TGTGCCAGCGTGGCGGGCGATCGGACCTACGAGCAGTACTTC.

In this sample, this clonotype turned up a few times. The V and J genes are TRBV7-8 and TRBJ2-2; 8 bases fit TRBD1. Germline assignment: CDR1 SGHVS and CDR2 FQNEAQ. CDR3 length: 19 residues. V shed 1 base and J 3 bases; nucleotides not matched to a gene: 13. In DNA, the CDR3 is TGTGCCAGCAGCTTAGTCGGTGCAGGGGGCATTTATGACACCGGGGAGCTGTTTTTT. Amino acid sequence: CASSLVGAGGIYDTGELFF. The whole variable domain, remainder taken from reference TRBV7-8 and TRBJ2-2, is GAGVSQSPRYKVAKRGQDVALRCDPISGHVSLFWYQQALGQGPEFLTYFQNEAQLDKSGLPSDRFFAERPEGSVSTLKIQRTQQEDSAVYLCASSLVGAGGIYDTGELFFGEGSRLTVL.

In its sample, this clonotype was seen many times. This chain links TRBV20-1 with TRBJ2-5; weak D call: TRBD1 (6 bases). Germline CDR1 is DFQATT and CDR2 is SNEGSKA (reference sequence). The CDR3 length is 14 residues. V lost 2 bases and J 5 bases, leaving 15 bases between the germline ends. The CDR3 region has the DNA TGCAGTGCTAGACAGGGGCTAGACGGGGAGACCCAGTACTTC. This codes for CSARQGLDGETQYF.

CDR3 DNA: TGTGCCAGCAGTGCCACCTTATGGGCGGGGACCCAGTACTTC. This encodes CASSATLWAGTQYF. The chain recombines TRBV28 with TRBJ2-5; perhaps TRBD2 as D (5 bases). This CDR3 spans 14 amino acids. CDR1 and CDR2 from the germline V gene are MDHEN and SYDVKM. V was trimmed by 5 bases and J by 7 bases, leaving 17 bases between them.

The V and J genes are TRBV5-6 and TRBJ1-4, with D possibly TRBD1 on 5 matching bases. This CDR3 is built from 19 residues. V was cut by 4 bases and J by 0 bases, with 22 bases left in between. The germline V gene encodes CDR1 SGHDT and CDR2 YYEEEE. Here the CDR3 reads CASSPRDRRALSTNEKLFF. In DNA form, the CDR3 reads TGTGCCAGCAGCCCCAGGGACCGAAGGGCCCTTTCAACTAATGAAAAACTGTTTTTT.

The genes are TRBV28 and TRBJ1-6; a weak D match, TRBD1 (6 bases). V was cut by 5 bases and J by 15 bases, with 26 bases left in between. The CDR3 covers 16 residues. The germline V gene encodes CDR1 MDHEN and CDR2 SYDVKM. The CDR3 protein is CASSTTSTGRPYSLHF. The DNA for the CDR3 is TGTGCCAGCAGTACCACCTCGACAGGACGGCCATACAGCCTCCACTTT.

This clonotype was observed many times. This chain links TRBV20-1 with TRBJ2-7; D remains unclear. CDR3 length: 13 residues. CDR1 is DFQATT, CDR2 SNEGSKA, per germline (reference sequence). V was trimmed by 6 bases and J by 0 bases, leaving 12 bases between them. The CDR3 reads CSAIAGRSYEQYF. The CDR3 coding sequence is TGCAGTGCAATAGCAGGCCGCTCCTACGAGCAGTACTTC.

This chain uses TRBV10-3 with TRBJ1-4; D gene ambiguous. CDR1 and CDR2 from the germline V gene are ENHRY and SYGVKD. V was trimmed by 0 bases and J by 1 base, leaving 3 bases between them. The CDR3 runs 14 residues. The CDR3 nucleotides read TGTGCCATCAGTGAGTCGGTAACTAATGAAAAACTGTTTTTT. Its translation: CAISESVTNEKLFF.

There are many counts of this clonotype. This chain links TRBV7-9 with TRBJ2-3; TRBD2 matches 13 bases. CDR3 length: 17 residues. V was clipped by 5 bases and J by 2 bases; unmatched bases: 7. Germline V CDR1 and CDR2: SEHNR, FQNEAQ (reference sequence). The CDR3 region has the DNA TGTGCCAGCAGCCGTCAGACTAGCGGGAGGTTCACAGATACGCAGTATTTT. This codes for CASSRQTSGRFTDTQYF. The full variable domain, in which reference TRBV7-9 and TRBJ2-3 provide the parts outside the CDR3, is DTGVSQNPRHKITKRGQNVTFRCDPISEHNRLYWYRQTLGQGPEFLTYFQNEAQLEKSRLLSDRFSAERPKGSFSTLEIQRTEQGDSAMYLCASSRQTSGRFTDTQYFGPGTRLTVL.

This clonotype appeared many times. The V call is TRBV6-1, the J call TRBJ2-5, with a possible D match to TRBD2 (6 bases). CDR1 and CDR2 (germline): MNHNS, SASEGT. Trimming removed 8 bases at V and 0 bases at J, with 10 bases between. The CDR3 covers 13 residues. This CDR3 reads CASLGLNQETQYF. CDR3 DNA: TGTGCCAGCCTGGGACTTAACCAAGAGACCCAGTACTTC.

The J gene is TRBJ2-2, the V gene TRBV6-2 or TRBV6-3; D is unclear. CDR3 length equals 17 residues. With 2 bases removed from V and 0 bases from J, the gap between germline ends came to 13 bases. The germline V gene encodes CDR1 MNHEY and CDR2 SVGEGT. As DNA, the CDR3 is TGTGCCAGCAGTTACCTTTGGGCAGCCACGAACACCGGGGAGCTGTTTTTT. It translates to CASSYLWAATNTGELFF.

This clonotype was seen many times. The genes are TRBV9 and TRBJ1-5; TRBD1 might be the D (5 bases). The CDR3 totals 14 residues. CDR1 SGDLS and CDR2 YYNGEE come from the germline V gene. Trimming pared 0 bases from V and 5 bases from J, leaving 9 bases between. The CDR3 sequence is CASSVAAGHQPQHF. CDR3 nucleotide sequence: TGTGCCAGCAGCGTAGCGGCAGGGCATCAGCCCCAGCATTTT.

This clonotype has a count of ten or more. The CDR3 here is CASSFQLRDTEAFF. CDR3 DNA: TGTGCCAGCAGTTTCCAGTTACGAGACACTGAAGCTTTCTTT. The genes are TRBV27 and TRBJ1-1; D uncertain. This CDR3 comprises 14 residues. In germline, CDR1 is MNHEY, CDR2 SMNVEV (reference sequence). V lost 3 bases and J 3 bases, leaving 11 bases between the germline ends.

This clonotype was observed a few times. The chain couples TRBV20-1 to TRBJ2-1; D gene ambiguous. Deletions cut 3 bases from V and 7 bases from J, with 4 bases between. The CDR3 has 10 residues. CDR1 is DFQATT, CDR2 SNEGSKA, per germline (reference sequence). CDR3 protein: CSASQNEQFF. CDR3 nucleotide sequence: TGCAGTGCTAGTCAAAATGAGCAGTTCTTC.

The chain recombines TRBV18 with TRBJ2-5, with 9 bases that match TRBD2. Losses at the gene ends were 0 bases for V and 4 bases for J; bases not matched to a gene: 6. CDR3 length: 16 amino acids. Germline loops: CDR1 KGHSH, CDR2 LQKENI. The CDR3 DNA is TGTGCCAGCTCACCACCGGTCGGGACTAGCCCAGAGACCCAGTACTTC. It encodes CASSPPVGTSPETQYF.

This clonotype was seen once. Just one base apart from a much larger clone, this may be a read error. This rearrangement joins TRBV27 to TRBJ1-2; 9 bases are shared with TRBD1. The CDR3 length is 14 residues. Germline loops: CDR1 MNHEY, CDR2 SMNVEV (reference sequence). The J segment lost 6 bases and the V segment lost 0 bases, leaving 2 bases of the junction unmatched. As DNA, the CDR3 is TGTGCCAGCAGTTTATCCGGGACAGGGAATGGCTACACCTTC. Amino acid sequence: CASSLSGTGNGYTF.

The chain is built from TRBV11-2 and TRBJ2-3; D is tentatively TRBD1 or TRBD2 (5 bases each). CDR1 is SGHAT, CDR2 FQNNGV, per germline. With 5 bases removed from V and 0 bases from J, the gap between germline ends came to 12 bases. The CDR3 length is 15 residues. The CDR3 sequence: CASSRDRPSTDTQYF. As DNA, the CDR3 is TGTGCCAGCAGCCGGGACCGCCCCAGCACAGATACGCAGTATTTT.

This clonotype was counted at least ten times. V usage is TRBV29-1 and J usage is TRBJ2-1; D tentatively fits TRBD1 or TRBD2 (6 bases each). Trimming removed 4 bases from V and 6 bases from J, with 19 bases in between. The V gene's germline CDR1 is SQVTM and CDR2 ANQGSEA. This CDR3 contains 15 residues. Written as DNA, the CDR3 is TGCAGCGTTGTCTGGGGGGCAGGAGGGGGCAATGAGCAGTTCTTC. Its translation: CSVVWGAGGGNEQFF.

The gene calls are TRBV4-1 and TRBJ1-5; 8 bases match TRBD1. CDR3 length: 14 amino acids. The V and J ends lost 5 bases and 2 bases, in that order; junction bases with no gene match: 2. Germline V CDR1 and CDR2: MGHRA, YSYEKL. CDR3 in amino acids: CASSTDRGNQPQHF. In DNA form, the CDR3 reads TGCGCCAGCAGCACGGACAGGGGCAATCAGCCCCAGCATTTT.

The table lists this clonotype with a few counts. The genes are TRBV11-2 and TRBJ2-7; no definite D call. Germline CDR1 is SGHAT and CDR2 is FQNNGV. Deletions cut 5 bases from V and 2 bases from J, with 16 bases between. There are 15 residues in the CDR3. As DNA, the CDR3 is TGTGCCAGCAGCCTCGGGTATCTTATGACCTACGAGCAGTACTTC. Encoded protein: CASSLGYLMTYEQYF. Using reference TRBV11-2 and TRBJ2-7 for the parts outside the CDR3, the full variable domain is EAGVAQSPRYKIIEKRQSVAFWCNPISGHATLYWYQQILGQGPKLLIQFQNNGVVDDSQLPKDRFSAERLKGVDSTLKIQPAKLEDSAVYLCASSLGYLMTYEQYFGPGTRLTVT.

The sample holds many counts of this clonotype. V and J are TRBV27 and TRBJ1-3; D uncertain. This CDR3 region has 17 residues. V was pared by 7 bases and J by 2 bases, with 21 bases between. The V gene's germline CDR1 is MNHEY and CDR2 SMNVEV (reference sequence). The CDR3 sequence: CASTKYGSRGPGNTIYF. CDR3 DNA sequence: TGTGCCAGCACTAAATATGGGTCTCGTGGCCCTGGAAACACCATATATTTT.

Here the CDR3 DNA reads TGTGCCAGCAGCTTCTCGCCGGGACAGGGGGGTACTGAAGCTTTCTTT. Protein: CASSFSPGQGGTEAFF. The chain combines TRBV5-6 with TRBJ1-1; 11 positions agree with TRBD1. In germline, CDR1 is SGHDT, CDR2 YYEEEE. The CDR3 length is 16 residues. The junction had 8 bases not matched to a gene; V was cut back by 2 bases and J by 5 bases.